This TCR beta chain was obtained from a study of T cells in Graves' hyperthyroidism and ophthalmopathy. Notes on this clonotype: The antigen is undetermined.

Study findings and constraints: Researchers report that a 13 V-J model separated ophthalmopathy from stable hyperthyroidism.

The TCR beta CDR3 regions underwent amplification using RNA transcripts as the source. TCR CDR3 underwent first-round RT-PCR with the HTBI primer set. A single record per CDR3 protein comes from TCRdb applying MiXCR to the multiplex PCR reads. This sample has under 600,000 distinct CDR3 sequences, with 16% found just once. This CDR3 spans 17 amino acids. J was trimmed by 5 bases and V by 2 bases; bases with no gene match: 6. CDR1 LNHNV and CDR2 YYDKDF come from the germline V gene (reference sequence). This TCR was recovered from a woman aged 40 to 55 with Graves' ophthalmopathy. The rearrangement joins TRBV15 to TRBJ2-1; TRBD2 matches at 13 bases. The source material was blood. The CDR3 here is CATSRNPGLAGNNEQFF. The CDR3 nucleotides read TGTGCCACCAGCAGAAACCCGGGACTAGCGGGAAACAATGAGCAGTTCTTC.